The 5 T cell receptor beta chains reported below all come from one sample, sequenced in a study of blood T cell repertoires in COVID-19. Profiled with immunoSEQ multiplex PCR; TCRdb holds only in-frame clones, not every one. The table shows 99,000 or so clones, with around nine tenths occurring only once. Specimen: peripheral blood. The receptors were sampled from a man aged 45-60 years with COVID-19, enrolled during active disease.

CDR3 coding DNA: TGTGCCAGCAGCCCCACCGTACAGGGAGGCTACACCTTC. It encodes CASSPTVQGGYTF. The chain links TRBV27 to TRBJ1-2; TRBD1 might be the D (6 bases). CDR1 and CDR2 from the germline V gene are MNHEY and SMNVEV (reference sequence). This CDR3 is 13 amino acids long. The V end lost 6 bases, the J end lost 8 bases, and 16 bases lay between the germline ends.

The V gene is TRBV10-3, the J gene TRBJ2-1, with TRBD1 as a possible D gene (5 bases). The CDR3 runs to 12 residues. The V and J ends lost 4 bases and 6 bases respectively, with 7 bases between them. Per germline, CDR1 ENHRY and CDR2 SYGVKD. CDR3 coding DNA: TGTGCCATCAGTGGTCAGGGCAATGAGCAGTTCTTC. Translation: CAISGQGNEQFF.

The chain joins TRBV9 to TRBJ1-3; 7 nucleotides line up with TRBD1. Germline trimming cut 4 bases from V and 2 bases from J; bases unmatched to any gene: 3. Germline lookup yields CDR1 SGDLS and CDR2 YYNGEE. CDR3 length: 14 amino acids. CDR3 amino acids: CASSPQGTGNTIYF. The CDR3 coding sequence is TGTGCCAGCAGCCCACAGGGGACTGGAAACACCATATATTTT.

The chain recombines TRBV9 with TRBJ2-7, with 10 bases fitting TRBD2. From germline, CDR1 is SGDLS and CDR2 YYNGEE. The CDR3 sequence is 14 residues long. The V gene end was trimmed by 2 bases and the J gene end by 2 bases; junction bases not matched to a gene: 1. CDR3 sequence: CASSVSGGPYEQYF. The CDR3 DNA sequence: TGTGCCAGCAGCGTTAGCGGGGGGCCCTACGAGCAGTACTTC. Full variable domain (remainder filled in from reference TRBV9 and TRBJ2-7): DSGVTQTPKHLITATGQRVTLRCSPRSGDLSVYWYQQSLDQGLQFLIQYYNGEERAKGNILERFSAQQFPDLHSELNLSSLELGDSALYFCASSVSGGPYEQYFGPGTRLTVT.

The J gene is TRBJ2-2, the V gene TRBV30; the D is unclear. This CDR3 is built from 15 residues. Trimming cost V 6 bases and J 0 bases, with 14 bases left between them. In germline, CDR1 is GTSNPN, CDR2 SVGIG (reference sequence). The CDR3 sequence is CACLTQPANTGELFF. The CDR3 nucleotides read TGTGCCTGCTTGACTCAACCCGCGAACACCGGGGAGCTGTTTTTT.